Below, 32 T cell receptor beta chains from the same sample are listed, as sequenced in a study of cytomegalovirus exposure and HLA in healthy donors (dated by TCRdb to 2016 to 2017). The library was obtained by the immunoSEQ multiplex PCR assay. TCRdb took this table from immuneACCESS and kept in-frame rearrangements with V and J called. Such tables lack part of the clones; where checked against another copy, unresolved V genes explain under half of the gap, and the rest is unexplained. The sample table contains about 110,000 clones; only one count was recorded for 85% to 90% of them. The top ten constitute about 2% of the sample. The sequenced material came from PBMCs. The receptors come from a woman younger than 30 in good health and CMV-seronegative.

The chain joins TRBV7-6 to TRBJ2-5, with 11 positions matching TRBD2. The CDR3 length is 16 residues. Germline trimming cut 3 bases from V and 5 bases from J; bases unmatched to any gene: 8. The germline V gene encodes CDR1 SGHVS and CDR2 FNYEAQ. Here the CDR3 DNA reads TGTGCCAGCAGCTTGGGCCTAGCGGGGGGCTGGGAGACCCAGTACTTC. Its protein is CASSLGLAGGWETQYF. The full variable domain, with the rest looked up from reference TRBV7-6 and TRBJ2-5, is GAGVSQSPRYKVTKRGQDVALRCDPISGHVSLYWYRQALGQGPEFLTYFNYEAQQDKSGLPNDRFSAERPEGSISTLTIQRTEQRDSAMYRCASSLGLAGGWETQYFGPGTRLLVL.

This clone was seen once. The rearrangement links TRBV11-2 to TRBJ2-3, with 9 bases identical to TRBD2. Germline loops: CDR1 SGHAT, CDR2 FQNNGV. After removal of 8 bases from V and 0 bases from J, the junction contained 9 bases not matched to a gene. The CDR3 length is 16 residues. In DNA form, the CDR3 reads TGTGCCAGCGGACTGACTAGCGGTACTAGCACAGATACGCAGTATTTT. The encoded protein is CASGLTSGTSTDTQYF. The whole variable domain, remainder taken from reference TRBV11-2 and TRBJ2-3, is EAGVAQSPRYKIIEKRQSVAFWCNPISGHATLYWYQQILGQGPKLLIQFQNNGVVDDSQLPKDRFSAERLKGVDSTLKIQPAKLEDSAVYLCASGLTSGTSTDTQYFGPGTRLTVL.

The chain uses TRBV6-5 and TRBJ1-2; D unclear. Trimming left V 10 bases short and J 7 bases short, with 16 bases between. The CDR3 spans 12 residues. Germline assignment: CDR1 MNHEY and CDR2 SVGAGI. The CDR3 here is CATLRVAGGYTF. The CDR3 DNA reads TGTGCCACCCTCCGGGTAGCGGGTGGCTACACCTTC.

This clone appeared a single time. The V and J genes are TRBV9 and TRBJ1-2; a possible D gene is TRBD1 (6 bases). Germline-derived CDR1 and CDR2 are SGDLS and YYNGEE. CDR3 length: 14 residues. V lost 4 bases and J 2 bases, leaving 12 bases between the germline ends. The CDR3 bases are TGTGCCAGCAGCCGGGGGCGGGGGAACTATGGCTACACCTTC. It yields the protein CASSRGRGNYGYTF.

The J gene is TRBJ2-1, the V gene TRBV18; TRBD1 matches at 11 bases. The CDR3 has 16 amino acids. Germline CDR1 reads KGHSH; CDR2 reads LQKENI. With 5 bases clipped from V and 0 bases from J, the junction kept 3 bases outside the gene matches. The CDR3 DNA follows: TGTGCCAGCTCATCCGGGACAGGGGGCTCCTACAATGAGCAGTTCTTC. Amino acids: CASSSGTGGSYNEQFF.

This clone was seen just once. The chain employs TRBV28 and TRBJ2-7; the D gene is possibly TRBD1 (5 bases). Trimming shortened V by 1 base and J by 2 bases, and 9 bases separated the two germline ends. The V gene's germline CDR1 is MDHEN and CDR2 SYDVKM. CDR3 length: 14 amino acids. The chain's CDR3 is CASSLSDTTYEQYF. CDR3 DNA: TGTGCCAGCAGTTTATCGGACACCACCTACGAGCAGTACTTC. Combining the CDR3 with reference TRBV28 and TRBJ2-7 gives the whole variable domain DVKVTQSSRYLVKRTGEKVFLECVQDMDHENMFWYRQDPGLGLRLIYFSYDVKMKEKGDIPEGYSVSREKKERFSLILESASTNQTSMYLCASSLSDTTYEQYFGPGTRLTVT.

This clone has only a few counts. The chain combines TRBV18 with TRBJ1-1; the D is unclear. The CDR3 has 16 amino acids. V lost 2 bases and J lost 0, with 13 bases in between. Germline values: CDR1 KGHSH, CDR2 LQKENI. CDR3 sequence: CASSPGQVPLNTEAFF. The CDR3 DNA reads as TGTGCCAGCTCACCAGGGCAGGTACCCTTGAACACTGAAGCTTTCTTT.

J is TRBJ2-7 and V is TRBV21-1; no DNA check was done on the table's D call, TRBD2. TRBV21-1 has pseudogene status. This CDR3 has 16 amino acids. CDR3 bases: TGTGCCAGCAGCAAAAGGGCCGGGACTAGTTCCCACGAGCAGTACTTC. The encoded protein is CASSKRAGTSSHEQYF.

The chain carries TRBV7-3 and TRBJ1-1; 7 bases agree with TRBD1. CDR1 SGHTA and CDR2 FQGTGA come from the germline V gene. This CDR3 is 14 amino acids long. Trimming removed 1 base from V and 3 bases from J; junction bases left unmatched: 2. CDR3: CASSLNRGDTEAFF. Here the CDR3 DNA reads TGTGCCAGCAGCTTAAACAGGGGCGACACTGAAGCTTTCTTT.

The genes are TRBV7-8 and TRBJ2-5, with D unresolved. The V gene's germline CDR1 is SGHVS and CDR2 FQNEAQ. The CDR3 spans 16 residues. The V end was cut by 1 base, the J end by 5 bases, with 17 bases between. CDR3 nucleotide sequence: TGTGCCAGCAGCTTAGTTGTAGCCACCCGAGGCGAGACCCAGTACTTC. Translation: CASSLVVATRGETQYF.

The chain is built from TRBV28 and TRBJ1-1, with D possibly matching TRBD1 (6 bases). This CDR3 has 14 amino acids. Looked up from germline, CDR1 is MDHEN and CDR2 is SYDVKM. The V and J ends lost 4 bases and 6 bases respectively, with 15 bases between them. The CDR3: CASSSIPDSPEAFF. In DNA, the CDR3 is TGTGCCAGCAGTTCAATCCCGGACAGTCCTGAAGCTTTCTTT.

The rearrangement joins TRBV28 to TRBJ1-3; no clear D. Germline lookup yields CDR1 MDHEN and CDR2 SYDVKM. The V end lost 7 bases, the J end lost 3 bases, and 10 bases lay between the germline ends. The CDR3 totals 13 residues. CDR3 residues: CASIGSNGNTIYF. In DNA form, the CDR3 reads TGTGCCAGCATCGGGTCGAATGGAAACACCATATATTTT.

The chain joins TRBV7-8 to TRBJ1-5; TRBD1 agrees at 8 bases. Trimming removed 5 bases from V and 6 bases from J; junction bases left unmatched: 9. Germline CDR1 SGHVS, CDR2 FQNEAQ. The CDR3 is 15 residues long. The CDR3 DNA is TGTGCCAGCAGCCCCATGGACAGGGTAGGTCAGCCCCAGCATTTT. It yields the protein CASSPMDRVGQPQHF.

This clone has just one count. The chain employs TRBV4-3 and TRBJ1-3, with D perhaps TRBD1 (6 bases). CDR3 length: 18 residues. Germline V gene lookup returns CDR1 LGHNA and CDR2 YSLEER. The V end lost 0 bases, the J end lost 0 bases, and 15 bases lay between the germline ends. CDR3 loop: CASSQERDIQFSGNTIYF. The CDR3 region has the DNA TGCGCCAGCAGCCAAGAGAGGGACATACAATTCTCTGGAAACACCATATATTTT.

The J gene is TRBJ2-7, the V gene TRBV5-6; 10 nucleotides line up with TRBD2. Trimming took 6 bases from V and 4 from J; bases not matched to a gene: 13. Per germline, CDR1 SGHDT and CDR2 YYEEEE. The length of the CDR3 is 16 residues. The CDR3 protein is CASTITGTSGVYEQYF. CDR3 sequence (DNA): TGTGCCAGCACCATAACCGGCACTAGCGGGGTATACGAGCAGTACTTC.

The rearrangement links TRBV9 to TRBJ1-4, with 8 bases lining up with TRBD1. Trimming at V came to 3 bases and at J to 10 bases, leaving 8 bases not matched to a gene. This CDR3 comprises 14 residues. CDR1 is SGDLS and CDR2 is YYNGEE in the germline V gene. The CDR3 loop is CASSASGQGSKLFF. The CDR3 nucleotides read TGTGCCAGCAGCGCCAGCGGACAGGGATCAAAACTGTTTTTT. Based on the CDR3 plus reference TRBV9 and TRBJ1-4, the full variable domain is DSGVTQTPKHLITATGQRVTLRCSPRSGDLSVYWYQQSLDQGLQFLIQYYNGEERAKGNILERFSAQQFPDLHSELNLSSLELGDSALYFCASSASGQGSKLFFGSGTQLSVL.

This chain uses TRBV5-4 with TRBJ1-2; D remains ambiguous. V was pared by 0 bases and J by 4 bases, with 7 bases between. The CDR3 consists of 13 residues. Germline CDR1 and CDR2: SGHNT and YYREEE (reference sequence). The CDR3 sequence: CASSLGGTYGYTF. The CDR3 nucleotides read TGTGCCAGCAGCTTGGGCGGCACCTATGGCTACACCTTC.

The chain is built from TRBV18 and TRBJ2-3; the D is unclear. This CDR3 spans 13 amino acids. V gave up 3 bases and J gave up 6 bases, with 10 bases separating them. Germline CDR1 KGHSH, CDR2 LQKENI. This chain's CDR3 is CASSPEIWDTQYF. In DNA, the CDR3 is TGTGCCAGCTCACCCGAGATTTGGGATACGCAGTATTTT.

The V and J genes are TRBV6-6 and TRBJ2-1; D unclear. The V gene lost 5 bases and the J gene lost 0 bases, with 11 bases spanning the gap. CDR1 is MNHNY, CDR2 SVGAGI, per germline (reference sequence). This CDR3 is 15 amino acids long. CDR3 coding DNA: TGTGCCAGCAGTGCGGTTAGAAGCTCCTACAATGAGCAGTTCTTC. This codes for CASSAVRSSYNEQFF.

The V gene is TRBV28, the J gene TRBJ1-2, with a weak D call TRBD1 (6 bases). The CDR3 consists of 13 residues. Trimming left V 7 bases short and J 7 bases short, with 16 bases between. Per the germline V gene, CDR1 is MDHEN and CDR2 is SYDVKM. The CDR3 region has the DNA TGTGCCAGCACCAGAAACAGGGATCGTGGCTACACCTTC. This codes for CASTRNRDRGYTF.

The chain carries TRBV10-3 and TRBJ1-1; a weak D match, TRBD1 (5 bases). CDR3 size: 12 residues. CDR1 and CDR2 from the germline V gene are ENHRY and SYGVKD. The V end was cut by 5 bases, the J end by 5 bases, with 9 bases between. DNA for the CDR3: TGTGCCATCAGTCTCCGGGGGACTGAAGCTTTCTTT. This sequence encodes CAISLRGTEAFF.

The V call is TRBV7-9, the J call TRBJ2-1; maybe TRBD1 (6 bases). This CDR3 has 16 amino acids. Germline CDR1 is SEHNR and CDR2 is FQNEAQ (reference sequence). V was cut by 1 base and J by 8 bases, with 18 bases left in between. The CDR3 DNA is TGTGCCAGCAGCTTAGACATGGGGGCCGAAGTGGATGAGCAGTTCTTC. It is translated as CASSLDMGAEVDEQFF.

V and J are TRBV29-1 and TRBJ1-2; perhaps TRBD1 as D (5 bases). Germline V gives CDR1 SQVTM, CDR2 ANQGSEA. With 6 bases removed from V and 5 bases from J, the gap between germline ends came to 16 bases. The CDR3 has 13 residues. CDR3 amino acids: CSVDARQSYGYTF. In nucleotides, the CDR3 is TGCAGCGTCGACGCCCGACAGAGTTATGGCTACACCTTC.

About this clone: This CDR3 is also generated by other DNA sequences in the sample. This chain connects TRBV7-9 to TRBJ1-5; TRBD1 might be the D (6 bases). Germline-derived CDR1 and CDR2 are SEHNR and FQNEAQ (reference sequence). The CDR3 totals 14 residues. V lost 5 bases to trimming and J lost 2 bases, with 10 bases between them. In DNA form, the CDR3 reads TGTGCCAGCAGCCCGACAGGTGGCAATCAGCCCCAGCATTTT. Translated: CASSPTGGNQPQHF.

The CDR3 DNA reads as TGTGCCAGCAGCGTAGGAGCGGGGCAGGATGAGACCCAGTACTTC. This codes for CASSVGAGQDETQYF. The chain carries TRBV9 and TRBJ2-5; 7 bases line up with TRBD2. This CDR3 contains 15 residues. The V segment lost 0 bases and the J segment 5 bases; nucleotides outside the gene matches: 7. Per the germline V gene, CDR1 is SGDLS and CDR2 is YYNGEE.

The rearrangement joins TRBV2 to TRBJ2-1, with a weak D call TRBD2 (6 bases). In germline, CDR1 is SNHLY, CDR2 FYNNEI. This CDR3 has 15 amino acids. Trimming cost V 4 bases and J 4 bases, with 14 bases left between them. CDR3: CASSADRGGYNEQFF. CDR3 in DNA: TGTGCCAGCAGTGCAGACAGAGGAGGGTACAATGAGCAGTTCTTC.

The CDR3 region has the DNA TGTGCCAGTTGGGGATATGGGCAGGGGCACTATGGCTACACCTTC. Residues: CASWGYGQGHYGYTF. The chain employs TRBV6-5 and TRBJ1-2; a weak D match, TRBD1 (6 bases). This CDR3 has 15 residues. The germline gives CDR1 MNHEY, CDR2 SVGAGI. Trimming took 9 bases from V and 3 from J, leaving 20 bases between them.

This clone appeared once. The rearrangement joins TRBV20-1 to TRBJ2-7, with D uncertain. V was clipped by 0 bases and J by 7 bases, with 7 bases between them. The CDR3 has 11 amino acids. Germline V lookup: CDR1 DFQATT, CDR2 SNEGSKA (reference sequence). CDR3: CSARDLVEQYF. The CDR3 bases are TGCAGTGCTAGAGATCTCGTGGAGCAGTACTTC.

CDR3 sequence (DNA): TGCAGCGTCGCCGGGACAGACCTTTACACTGAAGCTTTCTTT. It is translated as CSVAGTDLYTEAFF. This chain joins TRBV29-1 and TRBJ1-1; 7 bases match TRBD1. V lost 6 bases and J lost 3; bases outside the gene matches: 10. The CDR3 has 14 residues. Germline values: CDR1 SQVTM, CDR2 ANQGSEA.

The V gene is TRBV15, the J gene TRBJ1-3, with D perhaps TRBD1 (5 bases). The CDR3 runs 17 residues. The V gene lost 0 bases and the J gene lost 3 bases, with 15 bases spanning the gap. From germline, CDR1 is LNHNV and CDR2 YYDKDF (reference sequence). This CDR3 is CATSREGGLSVGNTIYF. CDR3 DNA sequence: TGTGCCACCAGCAGAGAGGGGGGTTTGTCGGTTGGAAACACCATATATTTT.

Only a few counts were recorded for this clone. The rearrangement uses TRBV9 and TRBJ1-4; 7 bases fit TRBD1. The V segment lost 3 bases and the J segment 8 bases; nucleotides outside the gene matches: 7. Germline lookup yields CDR1 SGDLS and CDR2 YYNGEE. The CDR3 sequence is 14 residues long. The CDR3, as DNA: TGTGCCAGCAGCGGTGGGACAGCGGGCGAAAAACTGTTTTTT. Translating gives CASSGGTAGEKLFF.

This sequence joins TRBV4-3 and TRBJ2-6; 7 bases line up with TRBD1. The CDR3 loop spans 19 amino acids. The J segment lost 0 bases and the V segment lost 1 base, leaving 9 bases of the junction unmatched. Germline lookup yields CDR1 LGHNA and CDR2 YSLEER. The CDR3 DNA is TGCGCCAGCAGCCAAGCACCTATGGGACAGCCCTCTGGGGCCAACGTCCTGACTTTC. The encoded protein is CASSQAPMGQPSGANVLTF.